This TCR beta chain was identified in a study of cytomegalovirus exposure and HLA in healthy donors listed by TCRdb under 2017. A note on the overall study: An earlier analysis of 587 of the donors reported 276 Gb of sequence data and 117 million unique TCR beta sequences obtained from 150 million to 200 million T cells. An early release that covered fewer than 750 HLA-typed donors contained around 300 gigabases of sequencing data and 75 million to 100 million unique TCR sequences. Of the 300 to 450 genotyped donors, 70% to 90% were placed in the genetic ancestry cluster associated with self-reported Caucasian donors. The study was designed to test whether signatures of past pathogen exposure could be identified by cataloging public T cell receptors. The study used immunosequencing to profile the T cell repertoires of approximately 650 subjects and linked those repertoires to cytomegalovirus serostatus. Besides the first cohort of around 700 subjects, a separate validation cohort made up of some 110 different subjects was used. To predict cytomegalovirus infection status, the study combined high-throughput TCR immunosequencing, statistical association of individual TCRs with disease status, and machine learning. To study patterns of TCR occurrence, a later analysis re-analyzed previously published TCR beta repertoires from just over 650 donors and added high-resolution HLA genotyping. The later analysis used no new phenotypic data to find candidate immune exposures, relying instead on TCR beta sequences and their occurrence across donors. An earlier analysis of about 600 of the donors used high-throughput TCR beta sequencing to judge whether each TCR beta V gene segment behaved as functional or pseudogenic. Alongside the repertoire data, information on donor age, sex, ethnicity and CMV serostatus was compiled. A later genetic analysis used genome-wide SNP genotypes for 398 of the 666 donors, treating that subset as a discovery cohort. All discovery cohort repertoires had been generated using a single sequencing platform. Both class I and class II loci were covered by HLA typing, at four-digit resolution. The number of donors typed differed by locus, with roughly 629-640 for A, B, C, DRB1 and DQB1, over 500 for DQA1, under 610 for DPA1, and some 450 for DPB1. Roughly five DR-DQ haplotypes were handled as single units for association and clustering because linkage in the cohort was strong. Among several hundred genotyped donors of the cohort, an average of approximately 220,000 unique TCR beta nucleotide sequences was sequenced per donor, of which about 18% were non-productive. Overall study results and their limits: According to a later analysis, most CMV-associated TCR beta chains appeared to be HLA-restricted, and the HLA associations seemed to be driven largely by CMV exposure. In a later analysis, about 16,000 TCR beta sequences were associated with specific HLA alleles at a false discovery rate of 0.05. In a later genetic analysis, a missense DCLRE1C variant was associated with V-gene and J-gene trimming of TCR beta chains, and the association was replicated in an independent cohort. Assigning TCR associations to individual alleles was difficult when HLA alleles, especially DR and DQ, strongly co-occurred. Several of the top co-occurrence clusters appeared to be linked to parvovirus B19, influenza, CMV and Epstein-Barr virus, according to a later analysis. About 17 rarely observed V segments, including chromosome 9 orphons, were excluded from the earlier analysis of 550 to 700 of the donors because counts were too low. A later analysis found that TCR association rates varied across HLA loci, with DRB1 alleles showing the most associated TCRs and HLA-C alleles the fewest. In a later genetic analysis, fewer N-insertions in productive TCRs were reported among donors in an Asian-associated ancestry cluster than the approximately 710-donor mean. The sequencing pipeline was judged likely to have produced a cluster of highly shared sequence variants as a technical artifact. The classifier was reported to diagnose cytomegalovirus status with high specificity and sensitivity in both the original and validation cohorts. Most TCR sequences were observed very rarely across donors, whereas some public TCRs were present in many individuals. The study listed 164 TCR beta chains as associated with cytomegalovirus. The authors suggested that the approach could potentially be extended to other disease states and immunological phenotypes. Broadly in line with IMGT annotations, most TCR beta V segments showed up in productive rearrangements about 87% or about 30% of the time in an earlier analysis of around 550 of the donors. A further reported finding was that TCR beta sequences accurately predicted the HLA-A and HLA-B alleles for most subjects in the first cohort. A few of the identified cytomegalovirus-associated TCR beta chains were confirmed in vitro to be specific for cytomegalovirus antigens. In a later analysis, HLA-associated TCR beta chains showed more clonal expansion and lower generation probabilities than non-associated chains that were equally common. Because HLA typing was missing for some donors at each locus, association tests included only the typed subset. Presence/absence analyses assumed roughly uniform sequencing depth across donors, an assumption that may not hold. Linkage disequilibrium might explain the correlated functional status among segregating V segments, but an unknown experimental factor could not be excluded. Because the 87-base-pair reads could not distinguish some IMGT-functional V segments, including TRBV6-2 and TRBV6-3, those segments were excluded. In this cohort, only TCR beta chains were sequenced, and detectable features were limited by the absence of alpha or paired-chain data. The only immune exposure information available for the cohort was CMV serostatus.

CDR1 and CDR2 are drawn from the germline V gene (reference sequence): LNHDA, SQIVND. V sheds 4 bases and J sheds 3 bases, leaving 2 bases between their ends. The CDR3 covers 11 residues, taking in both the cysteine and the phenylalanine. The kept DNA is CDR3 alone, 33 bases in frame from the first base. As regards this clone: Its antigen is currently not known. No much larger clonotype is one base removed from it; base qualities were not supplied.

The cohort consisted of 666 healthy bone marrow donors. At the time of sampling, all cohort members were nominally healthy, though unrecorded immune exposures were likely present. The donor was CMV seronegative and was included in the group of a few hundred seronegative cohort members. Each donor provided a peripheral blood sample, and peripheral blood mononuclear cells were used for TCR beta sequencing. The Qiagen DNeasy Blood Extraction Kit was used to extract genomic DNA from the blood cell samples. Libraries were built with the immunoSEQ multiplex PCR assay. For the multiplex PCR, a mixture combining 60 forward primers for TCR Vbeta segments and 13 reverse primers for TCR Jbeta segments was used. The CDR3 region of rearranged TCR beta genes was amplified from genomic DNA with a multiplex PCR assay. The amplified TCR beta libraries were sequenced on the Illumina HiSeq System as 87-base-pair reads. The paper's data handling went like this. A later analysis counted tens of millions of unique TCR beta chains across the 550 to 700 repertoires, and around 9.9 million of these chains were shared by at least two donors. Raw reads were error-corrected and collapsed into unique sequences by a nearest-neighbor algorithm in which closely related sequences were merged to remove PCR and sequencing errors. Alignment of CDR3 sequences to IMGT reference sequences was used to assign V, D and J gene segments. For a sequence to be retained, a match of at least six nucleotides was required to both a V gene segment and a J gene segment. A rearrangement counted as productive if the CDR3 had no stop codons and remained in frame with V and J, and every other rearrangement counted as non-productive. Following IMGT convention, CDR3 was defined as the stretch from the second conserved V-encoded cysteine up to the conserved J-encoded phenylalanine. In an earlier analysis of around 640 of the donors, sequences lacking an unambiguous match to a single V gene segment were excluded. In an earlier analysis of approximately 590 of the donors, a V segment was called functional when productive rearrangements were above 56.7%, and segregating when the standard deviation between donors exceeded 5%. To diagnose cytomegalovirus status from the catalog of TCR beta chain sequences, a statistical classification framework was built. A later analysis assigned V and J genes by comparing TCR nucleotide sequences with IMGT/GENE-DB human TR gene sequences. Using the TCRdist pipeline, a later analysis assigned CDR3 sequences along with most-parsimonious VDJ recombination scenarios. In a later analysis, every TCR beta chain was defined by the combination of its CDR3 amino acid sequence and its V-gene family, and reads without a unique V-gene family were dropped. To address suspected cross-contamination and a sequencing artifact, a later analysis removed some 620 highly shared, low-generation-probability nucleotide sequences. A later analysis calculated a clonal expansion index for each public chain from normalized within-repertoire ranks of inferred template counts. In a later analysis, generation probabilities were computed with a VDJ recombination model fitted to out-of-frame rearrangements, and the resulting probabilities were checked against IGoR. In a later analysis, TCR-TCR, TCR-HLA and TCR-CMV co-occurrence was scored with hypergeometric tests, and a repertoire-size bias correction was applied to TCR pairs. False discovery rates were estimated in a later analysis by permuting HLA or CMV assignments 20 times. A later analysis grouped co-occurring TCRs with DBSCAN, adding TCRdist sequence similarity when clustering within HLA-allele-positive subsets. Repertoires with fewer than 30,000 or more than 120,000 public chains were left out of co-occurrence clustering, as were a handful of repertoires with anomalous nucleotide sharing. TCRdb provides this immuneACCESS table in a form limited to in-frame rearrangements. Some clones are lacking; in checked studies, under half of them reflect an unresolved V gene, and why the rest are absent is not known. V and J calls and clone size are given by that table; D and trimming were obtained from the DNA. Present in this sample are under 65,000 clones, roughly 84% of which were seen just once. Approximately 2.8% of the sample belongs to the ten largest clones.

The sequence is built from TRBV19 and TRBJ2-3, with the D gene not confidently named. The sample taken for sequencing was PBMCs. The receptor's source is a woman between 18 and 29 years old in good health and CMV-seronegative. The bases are TGTGCCAGTAGTACTACAGATACGCAGTATTTT. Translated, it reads CASSTTDTQYF.